This T cell receptor beta chain was sequenced during a study of cytomegalovirus exposure and HLA in healthy donors. Turning to this clone: The antigen is undetermined.

Study-wide results and caveats: In vitro testing confirmed a few CMV-associated chains as specific for CMV antigens.

Assay used: immunoSEQ multiplex PCR; TCRdb lists only in-frame clones, some missing. The profile shows around 150,000 clones, 70% to 90% of them singletons. The CDR3 sequence is 15 residues long. After removal of 5 bases from V and 3 bases from J, the junction contained 8 bases not matched to a gene. Germline CDR1 SGHNT, CDR2 YENEEA. The TCR comes from a woman under 30 in good health and CMV-seropositive. The genes are TRBV11-3 and TRBJ2-3, with 7 bases identical to TRBD1. Sequencing was performed on PBMCs. The chain's CDR3 is CASSQGQSGTDTQYF. CDR3 sequence (DNA): TGTGCCAGCAGCCAGGGACAGTCTGGGACAGATACGCAGTATTTT. Full variable domain (missing parts from reference TRBV11-3 and TRBJ2-3): EAGVVQSPRYKIIEKKQPVAFWCNPISGHNTLYWYLQNLGQGPELLIRYENEEAVDDSQLPKDRFSAERLKGVDSTLKIQPAELGDSAVYLCASSQGQSGTDTQYFGPGTRLTVL.